This is a list of T cell receptor beta chains from one sample in a study of blood T cell repertoires in COVID-19. Data came from immunoSEQ multiplex PCR; TCRdb stores just in-frame clones and leaves some out. The sample includes approximately 190,000 clones, around 90% of them seen just once. Sequenced input: peripheral blood. These receptors were taken from a man aged 40-49 years with active or convalescent COVID-19. Each CDR3 is given without its conserved first and last residue. Each record gives: CDR3 protein, J gene, V gene, clone size. Size values are once, few and many counts, or a class for expanded clones, and some rows have none.

CDR3: ASSLGVGHLNTEAF
J: TRBJ1-1
V: TRBV11-3
size: .

CDR3: ASRGQGSSGNTIY
J: TRBJ1-3
V: TRBV28
size: .

CDR3: ASSQVGAPNYGYT
J: TRBJ1-2
V: TRBV14
size: once

CDR3: ASSSSQGPQH
J: TRBJ1-5
V: TRBV7-2
size: .

CDR3: ASSIDRLQAYNEQF
J: TRBJ2-1
V: TRBV19
size: .

CDR3: SGIQGGGYT
J: TRBJ1-2
V: TRBV29-1
size: .

CDR3: ASSSGGGQKSSYNSPLH
J: TRBJ1-6
V: TRBV21-1
size: .

CDR3: AWSDRGTEAF
J: TRBJ1-1
V: TRBV30
size: .

CDR3: AYQRGGLWNIQY
J: TRBJ2-4
V: TRBV12-5
size: .

CDR3: ASSYARRGGFMVF
J: TRBJ1-1
V: TRBV6-5
size: .

CDR3: ASRLKVGVEKLF
J: TRBJ1-4
V: TRBV6-6
size: .

CDR3: ASSARTSHLGISPLH
J: TRBJ1-6
V: TRBV19
size: .

CDR3: ASRPDAPGADTQY
J: TRBJ2-3
V: TRBV14
size: .

CDR3: ASSPRGSGKGDTQY
J: TRBJ2-3
V: TRBV7-2
size: .

CDR3: ASSYPGGGSPLH
J: TRBJ1-6
V: TRBV6-5
size: .

CDR3: ASSQWGGYNEQF
J: TRBJ2-1
V: TRBV11-3
size: .

CDR3: ASSFGGRGSPLH
J: TRBJ1-6
V: TRBV27
size: .

CDR3: ASSLIGDTGELF
J: TRBJ2-2
V: TRBV7-2
size: .

CDR3: ASSFLRTAQETQY
J: TRBJ2-5
V: TRBV7-8
size: .

CDR3: ASSSLGGLRANTQY
J: TRBJ2-3
V: TRBV9
size: .

CDR3: ASSPKREVGELF
J: TRBJ2-2
V: TRBV18
size: .

CDR3: ASSLGQHSTNEKLF
J: TRBJ1-4
V: TRBV5-4
size: .

CDR3: ASSSTEAIYGYT
J: TRBJ1-2
V: TRBV11-2
size: .

CDR3: ASSPKGADNSPLH
J: TRBJ1-6
V: TRBV14
size: .

CDR3: ASSLGGNEKLF
J: TRBJ1-4
V: TRBV5-4
size: many

CDR3: ATGALFFAGGSQETQY
J: TRBJ2-5
V: TRBV7-9
size: .

CDR3: ASSPGDRGPETQY
J: TRBJ2-5
V: TRBV4-3
size: .

CDR3: ASSFSLHGTANGYT
J: TRBJ1-2
V: TRBV9
size: .

CDR3: ASSRSGETQY
J: TRBJ2-5
V: TRBV12-3/TRBV12-4
size: .